Listed here are 9 T cell receptor beta chains from one sample, sequenced in a study of blood T cell repertoires in COVID-19. Profiling relied on immunoSEQ multiplex PCR, and the TCRdb table lists in-frame clones only, not all of them. Of 350,000 or so clones detected, around 85% appear once; the ten largest clones hold 3.5% to 4.5%. Sequenced: PBMCs or T cells enriched from blood (not recorded which). These receptors all come from a woman aged 40 to 50 with acute COVID-19.

CDR3 nucleotide sequence: TGTGCCAGCTCCGGACAGAGTCAGAATCAGCCCCAGCATTTT. Translating it yields CASSGQSQNQPQHF. The chain joins TRBV6-5 to TRBJ1-5; possibly TRBD1 for D (6 bases). Germline values: CDR1 MNHEY, CDR2 SVGAGI. The CDR3 is 14 amino acids. The V end was cut by 8 bases, the J end by 4 bases, with 15 bases between.

V and J are TRBV18 and TRBJ2-7; 9 positions agree with TRBD1. Germline CDR1 KGHSH, CDR2 LQKENI. V lost 4 bases and J lost 0; bases outside the gene matches: 1. The CDR3 is 14 amino acids. Here the CDR3 DNA reads TGTGCCAGCTCACGGGGACAGGGCTCCTACGAGCAGTACTTC. Translated: CASSRGQGSYEQYF. Together with reference TRBV18 and TRBJ2-7, the CDR3 gives the full variable domain: NAGVMQNPRHLVRRRGQEARLRCSPMKGHSHVYWYRQLPEEGLKFMVYLQKENIIDESGMPKERFSAEFPKEGPSILRIQQVVRGDSAAYFCASSRGQGSYEQYFGPGTRLTVT.

The gene calls are TRBV5-6 and TRBJ2-6; D gene ambiguous. V was clipped by 2 bases and J by 0 bases, with 12 bases between them. In germline, CDR1 is SGHDT, CDR2 YYEEEE. The CDR3 is 17 residues long. The DNA for the CDR3 is TGTGCCAGCAGCTTCACCGGTACGTACTCTGGGGCCAACGTCCTGACTTTC. It specifies CASSFTGTYSGANVLTF. Drawing the rest from reference TRBV5-6 and TRBJ2-6, the complete variable domain is DAGVTQSPTHLIKTRGQQVTLRCSPKSGHDTVSWYQQALGQGPQFIFQYYEEEERQRGNFPDRFSGHQFPNYSSELNVNALLLGDSALYLCASSFTGTYSGANVLTFGAGSRLTVL.

The chain combines TRBV4-1 with TRBJ1-2, with TRBD1 as a possible D gene (6 bases). Per germline, CDR1 MGHRA and CDR2 YSYEKL. Trimming shortened V by 0 bases and J by 8 bases, and 10 bases separated the two germline ends. This CDR3 is 13 amino acids long. CDR3: CASSQEGASGYTF. CDR3 nucleotide sequence: TGCGCCAGCAGCCAAGAGGGGGCCTCGGGCTACACCTTC.

V is TRBV7-9 and J is TRBJ1-5; 8 positions agree with TRBD1. CDR3 size: 14 residues. V shed 4 bases and J 5 bases; nucleotides not matched to a gene: 4. Germline CDR1 SEHNR, CDR2 FQNEAQ (reference sequence). CDR3 nucleotide sequence: TGTGCCAGCAGCTCGGACAGGGCTGATCAGCCCCAGCATTTT. Protein product: CASSSDRADQPQHF.

The chain couples TRBV19 to TRBJ2-7; no clear D. The CDR3 loop spans 14 amino acids. V was trimmed by 0 bases and J by 3 bases, leaving 9 bases between them. Looked up from germline, CDR1 is LNHDA and CDR2 is SQIVND (reference sequence). This CDR3 is CASSIELLFYEQYF. The CDR3 coding sequence is TGTGCCAGTAGTATAGAACTACTATTCTACGAGCAGTACTTC. The full variable domain, rest sourced from reference TRBV19 and TRBJ2-7, is DGGITQSPKYLFRKEGQNVTLSCEQNLNHDAMYWYRQDPGQGLRLIYYSQIVNDFQKGDIAEGYSVSREKKESFPLTVTSAQKNPTAFYLCASSIELLFYEQYFGPGTRLTVT.

CDR3 DNA: TGTGCCATCGGGACTACAGGGGATACGCAGTATTTT. Its protein is CAIGTTGDTQYF. V is TRBV10-3 and J is TRBJ2-3; a possible D gene is TRBD2 (7 bases). Germline V gene sequence: CDR1 ENHRY, CDR2 SYGVKD. CDR3 size: 12 residues. Trimming pared 8 bases from V and 6 bases from J, leaving 12 bases between.

This chain joins TRBV19 and TRBJ1-1; D may be TRBD1 (5 bases). The CDR3 contains 12 residues. The germline CDR1 and CDR2 sequences are LNHDA and SQIVND (reference sequence). The V end lost 4 bases, the J end lost 10 bases, and 13 bases lay between the germline ends. CDR3 sequence: CASSTQGWVAFF. Written as DNA, the CDR3 is TGTGCCAGTAGTACCCAGGGTTGGGTAGCTTTCTTT.

The V and J genes are TRBV19 and TRBJ1-4; the match to TRBD1 covers 9 bases. The germline gives CDR1 LNHDA, CDR2 SQIVND (reference sequence). CDR3 length: 14 amino acids. V dropped 5 bases and J dropped 8; count of bases not matched to a gene: 6. The CDR3 loop is CASSSGTGIEKLFF. CDR3 nucleotide sequence: TGTGCCAGTAGTTCGGGGACAGGGATAGAAAAACTGTTTTTT.